The clone carrying this T cell receptor (beta chain) occurred a few times. Study processing details: Quantification of nucleated cells was approximated via reference gene primer amplification. Sequencing was performed with immunoSEQ multiplex PCR; in TCRdb, only in-frame clones are kept and a portion is missing. V, J and clone size are taken as reported in that table, and D and trimming were inferred from the DNA itself. Among about 190,000 clones listed, over 75% were seen once. The sample is drawn from a study of blood T cell repertoires in COVID-19. Study-level information: PBMCs, B-cell-depleted T cells, or T cells provided the cDNA or gDNA that made up the material.

V was cut by 8 bases and J by 4 bases, with 6 bases left in between. There are 10 residues in the CDR3. CDR1 is SNHLY, CDR2 FYNNEI, per germline. The receptor's source is a man in his fifties or sixties who had recovered from COVID-19. The chain couples TRBV2 to TRBJ2-7; maybe TRBD2 (5 bases). The specimen sequenced was peripheral blood. CDR3 in amino acids: CASRGYEQYF. The CDR3 DNA reads as TGTGCCAGCCGGGGATACGAGCAGTACTTC.